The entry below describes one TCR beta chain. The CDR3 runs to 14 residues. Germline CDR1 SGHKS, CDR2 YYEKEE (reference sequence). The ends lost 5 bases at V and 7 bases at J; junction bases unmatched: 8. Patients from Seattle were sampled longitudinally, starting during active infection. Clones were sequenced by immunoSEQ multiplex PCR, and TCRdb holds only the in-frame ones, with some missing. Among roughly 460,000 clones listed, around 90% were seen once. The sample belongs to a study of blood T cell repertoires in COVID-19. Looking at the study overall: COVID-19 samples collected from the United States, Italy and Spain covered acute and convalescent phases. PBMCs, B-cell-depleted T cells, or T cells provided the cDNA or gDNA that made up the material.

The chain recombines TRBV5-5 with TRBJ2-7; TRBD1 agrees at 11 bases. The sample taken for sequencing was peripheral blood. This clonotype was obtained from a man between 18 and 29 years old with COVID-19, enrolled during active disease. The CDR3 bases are TGTGCCAGCAGTCCCGGGACAGGGGGGGTGGAGCAGTACTTC. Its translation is CASSPGTGGVEQYF.